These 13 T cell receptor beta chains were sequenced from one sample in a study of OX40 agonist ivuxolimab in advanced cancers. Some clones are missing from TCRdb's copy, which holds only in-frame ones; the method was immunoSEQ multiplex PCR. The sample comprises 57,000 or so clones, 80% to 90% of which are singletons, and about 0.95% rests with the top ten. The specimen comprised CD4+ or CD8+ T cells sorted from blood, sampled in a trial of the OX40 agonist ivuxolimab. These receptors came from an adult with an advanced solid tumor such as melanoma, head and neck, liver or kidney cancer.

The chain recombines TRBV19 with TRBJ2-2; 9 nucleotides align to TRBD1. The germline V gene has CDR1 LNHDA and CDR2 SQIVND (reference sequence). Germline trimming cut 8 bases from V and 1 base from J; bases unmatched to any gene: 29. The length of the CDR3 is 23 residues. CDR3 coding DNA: TGTGCCAGTGGGGGGACAGGGTGGGCCCTTATACTAACCAACCCAGGGAACACCGGGGAGCTGTTTTTT. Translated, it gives CASGGTGWALILTNPGNTGELFF.

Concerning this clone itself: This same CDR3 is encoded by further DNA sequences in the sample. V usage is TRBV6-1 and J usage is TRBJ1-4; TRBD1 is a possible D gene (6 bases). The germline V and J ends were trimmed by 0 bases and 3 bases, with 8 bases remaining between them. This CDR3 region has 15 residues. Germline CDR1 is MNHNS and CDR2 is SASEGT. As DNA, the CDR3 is TGTGCCAGCAGTGAAGCGGGGGCTGCTAATGAAAAACTGTTTTTT. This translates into CASSEAGAANEKLFF.

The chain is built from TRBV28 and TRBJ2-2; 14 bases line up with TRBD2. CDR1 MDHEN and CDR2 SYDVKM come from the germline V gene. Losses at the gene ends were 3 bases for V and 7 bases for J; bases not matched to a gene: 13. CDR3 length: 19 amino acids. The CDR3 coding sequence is TGTGCCAGCAGTTTCGGACGGACTAGCGGGAGGCCTTGGGGCGGGGAGCTGTTTTTT. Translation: CASSFGRTSGRPWGGELFF.

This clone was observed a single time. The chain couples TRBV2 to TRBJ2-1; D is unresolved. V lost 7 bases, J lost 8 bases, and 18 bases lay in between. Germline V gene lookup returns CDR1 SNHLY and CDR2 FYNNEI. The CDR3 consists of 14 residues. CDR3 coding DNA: TGTGCCAGCATCCCCGGCAACTCCCGGGATGAGCAGTTCTTC. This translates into CASIPGNSRDEQFF.

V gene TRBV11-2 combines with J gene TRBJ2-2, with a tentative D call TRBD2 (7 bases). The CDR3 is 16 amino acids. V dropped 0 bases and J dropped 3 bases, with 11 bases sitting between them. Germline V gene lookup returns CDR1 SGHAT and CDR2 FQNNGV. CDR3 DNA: TGTGCCAGCAGCTTAGACGGCGGGGGCGACACCGGGGAGCTGTTTTTT. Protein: CASSLDGGGDTGELFF.

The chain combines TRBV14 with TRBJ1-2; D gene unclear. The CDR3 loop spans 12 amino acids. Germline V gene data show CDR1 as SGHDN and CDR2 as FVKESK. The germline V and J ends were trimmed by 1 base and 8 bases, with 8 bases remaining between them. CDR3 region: CASSQVSAGYTF. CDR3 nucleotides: TGTGCCAGCAGCCAAGTAAGCGCGGGCTACACCTTC. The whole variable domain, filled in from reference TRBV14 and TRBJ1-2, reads EAGVTQFPSHSVIEKGQTVTLRCDPISGHDNLYWYRRVMGKEIKFLLHFVKESKQDESGMPNNRFLAERTGGTYSTLKVQPAELEDSGVYFCASSQVSAGYTFGSGTRLTVV.

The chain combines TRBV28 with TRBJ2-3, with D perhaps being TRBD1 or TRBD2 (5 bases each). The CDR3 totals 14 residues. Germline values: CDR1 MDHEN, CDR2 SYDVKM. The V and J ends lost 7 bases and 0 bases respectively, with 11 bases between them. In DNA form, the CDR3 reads TGTGCCAGCACTGTGGGACCGAGCACAGATACGCAGTATTTT. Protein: CASTVGPSTDTQYF. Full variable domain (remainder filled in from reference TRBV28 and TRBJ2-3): DVKVTQSSRYLVKRTGEKVFLECVQDMDHENMFWYRQDPGLGLRLIYFSYDVKMKEKGDIPEGYSVSREKKERFSLILESASTNQTSMYLCASTVGPSTDTQYFGPGTRLTVL.

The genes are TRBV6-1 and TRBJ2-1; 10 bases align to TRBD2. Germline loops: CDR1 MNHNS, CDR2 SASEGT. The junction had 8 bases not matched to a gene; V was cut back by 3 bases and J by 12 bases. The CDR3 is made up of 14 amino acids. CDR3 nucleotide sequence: TGTGCCAGCAGTGAGGGGACTAGCGCCCGTCGGCAGTTCTTC. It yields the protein CASSEGTSARRQFF.

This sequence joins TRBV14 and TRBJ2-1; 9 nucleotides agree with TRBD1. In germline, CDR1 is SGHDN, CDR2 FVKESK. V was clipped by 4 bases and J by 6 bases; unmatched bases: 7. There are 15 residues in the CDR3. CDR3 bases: TGTGCCAGCAGCCTTCCCGGGACAGGGCGCAATGAGCAGTTCTTC. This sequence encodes CASSLPGTGRNEQFF.

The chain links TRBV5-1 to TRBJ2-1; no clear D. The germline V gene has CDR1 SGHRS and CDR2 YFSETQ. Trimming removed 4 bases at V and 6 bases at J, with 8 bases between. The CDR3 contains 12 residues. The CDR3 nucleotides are TGCGCCAGCAGCCCCGAAGTCAATGAGCAGTTCTTC. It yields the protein CASSPEVNEQFF.

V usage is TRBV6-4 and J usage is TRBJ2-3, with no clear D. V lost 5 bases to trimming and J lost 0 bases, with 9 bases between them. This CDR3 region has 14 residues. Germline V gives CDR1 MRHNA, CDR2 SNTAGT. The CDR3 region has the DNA TGTGCCAGCAGTCCCTCGACTAGCACAGATACGCAGTATTTT. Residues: CASSPSTSTDTQYF.

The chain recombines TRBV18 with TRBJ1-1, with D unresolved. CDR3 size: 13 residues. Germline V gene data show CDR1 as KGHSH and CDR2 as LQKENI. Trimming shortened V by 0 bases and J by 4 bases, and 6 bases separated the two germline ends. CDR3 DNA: TGTGCCAGCTCACCACCCGGGGTCACTGAAGCTTTCTTT. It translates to CASSPPGVTEAFF.

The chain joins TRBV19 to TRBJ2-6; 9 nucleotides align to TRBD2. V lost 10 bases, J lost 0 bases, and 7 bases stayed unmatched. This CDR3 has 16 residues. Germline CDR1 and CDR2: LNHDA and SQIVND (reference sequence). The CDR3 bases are TGTGCCACTCGAGCGGGGGGCCTCTCTGGGGCCAACGTCCTGACTTTC. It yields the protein CATRAGGLSGANVLTF. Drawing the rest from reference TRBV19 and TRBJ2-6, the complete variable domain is DGGITQSPKYLFRKEGQNVTLSCEQNLNHDAMYWYRQDPGQGLRLIYYSQIVNDFQKGDIAEGYSVSREKKESFPLTVTSAQKNPTAFYLCATRAGGLSGANVLTFGAGSRLTVL.